Reported below is one TCR beta chain. Antigen: not known. This specimen comes from a study of OX40 agonist ivuxolimab in advanced cancers. General observations from the study: Partial responders receiving 0.1-3.0 mg/kg showed among the lowest clonal expansion.

V lost 0 bases and J lost 3, with 6 bases in between. CDR3 length: 13 residues. The germline V gene has CDR1 SGHNT and CDR2 YYREEE (reference sequence). This table comes from immunoSEQ multiplex PCR, and its TCRdb copy is limited to in-frame clones, with some not included. This sample has 90,000 or so clones, with about 88% found just once. The source is an adult with an advanced solid tumor such as melanoma, head and neck, liver or kidney cancer. V gene TRBV5-4 combines with J gene TRBJ1-1; D is unresolved. Specimen: CD4+ or CD8+ T cells sorted from blood, collected in a trial of the OX40 agonist ivuxolimab. This CDR3 is CASSLESYTEAFF. CDR3 sequence (DNA): TGTGCCAGCAGCTTGGAAAGTTACACTGAAGCTTTCTTT.